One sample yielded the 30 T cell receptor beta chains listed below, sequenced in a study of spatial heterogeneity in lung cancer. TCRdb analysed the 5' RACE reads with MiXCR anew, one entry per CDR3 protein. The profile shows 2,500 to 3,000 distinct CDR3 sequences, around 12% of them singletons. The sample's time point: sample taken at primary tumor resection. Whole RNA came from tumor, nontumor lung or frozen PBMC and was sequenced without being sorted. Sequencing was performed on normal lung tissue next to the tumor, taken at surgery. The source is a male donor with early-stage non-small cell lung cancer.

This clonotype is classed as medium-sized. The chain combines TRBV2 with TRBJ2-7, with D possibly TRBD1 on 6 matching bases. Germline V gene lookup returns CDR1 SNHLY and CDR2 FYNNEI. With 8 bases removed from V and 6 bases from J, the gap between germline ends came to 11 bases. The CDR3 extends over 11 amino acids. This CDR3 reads CASQQGSEQYF. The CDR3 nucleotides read TGTGCCAGCCAACAGGGATCCGAGCAGTACTTC.

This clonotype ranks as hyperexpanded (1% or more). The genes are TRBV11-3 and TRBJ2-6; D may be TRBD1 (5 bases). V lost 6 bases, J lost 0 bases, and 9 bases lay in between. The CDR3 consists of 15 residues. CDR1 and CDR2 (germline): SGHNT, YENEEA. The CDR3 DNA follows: TGTGCCAGCAGGCTGGACAACTCTGGGGCCAACGTCCTGACTTTC. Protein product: CASRLDNSGANVLTF. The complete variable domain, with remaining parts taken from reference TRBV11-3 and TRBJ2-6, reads EAGVVQSPRYKIIEKKQPVAFWCNPISGHNTLYWYLQNLGQGPELLIRYENEEAVDDSQLPKDRFSAERLKGVDSTLKIQPAELGDSAVYLCASRLDNSGANVLTFGAGSRLTVL.

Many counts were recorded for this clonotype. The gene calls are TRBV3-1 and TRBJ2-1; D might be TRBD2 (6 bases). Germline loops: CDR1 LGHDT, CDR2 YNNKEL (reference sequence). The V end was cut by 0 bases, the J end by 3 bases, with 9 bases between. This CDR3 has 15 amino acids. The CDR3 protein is CASSQEPGSYNEQFF. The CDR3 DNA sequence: TGTGCCAGCAGCCAAGAGCCCGGGAGCTACAATGAGCAGTTCTTC.

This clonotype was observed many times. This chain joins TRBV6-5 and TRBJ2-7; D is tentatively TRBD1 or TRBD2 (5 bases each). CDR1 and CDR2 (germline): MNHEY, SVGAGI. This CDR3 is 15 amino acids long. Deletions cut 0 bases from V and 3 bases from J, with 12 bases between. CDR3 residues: CASSYSKRGLYEQYF. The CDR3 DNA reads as TGTGCCAGCAGTTACTCCAAGAGGGGTCTCTACGAGCAGTACTTC.

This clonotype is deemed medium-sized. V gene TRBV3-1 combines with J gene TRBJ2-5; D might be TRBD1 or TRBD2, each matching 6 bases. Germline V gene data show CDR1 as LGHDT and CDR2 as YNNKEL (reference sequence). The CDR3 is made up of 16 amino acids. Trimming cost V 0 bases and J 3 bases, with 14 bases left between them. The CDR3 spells CASSQDPRGREETQYF. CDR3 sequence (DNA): TGTGCCAGCAGCCAAGATCCCCGGGGGCGCGAAGAGACCCAGTACTTC.

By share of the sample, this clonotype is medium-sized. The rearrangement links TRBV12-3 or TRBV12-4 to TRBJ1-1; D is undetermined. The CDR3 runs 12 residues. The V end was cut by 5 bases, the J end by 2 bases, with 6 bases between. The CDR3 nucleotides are TGTGCCAGCAGTCCAAGTAACACTGAAGCTTTCTTT. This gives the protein CASSPSNTEAFF.

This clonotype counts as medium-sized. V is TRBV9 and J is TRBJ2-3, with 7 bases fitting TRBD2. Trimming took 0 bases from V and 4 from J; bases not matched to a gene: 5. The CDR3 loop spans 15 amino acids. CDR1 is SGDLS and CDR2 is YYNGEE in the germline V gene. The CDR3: CASSVVGGGADTQYF. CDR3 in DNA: TGTGCCAGCAGCGTAGTTGGGGGAGGGGCAGATACGCAGTATTTT.

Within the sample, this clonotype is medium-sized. Here the CDR3 reads CASSRGTAYNEQFF. In nucleotides, the CDR3 is TGTGCCAGCAGCCGGGGGACGGCCTACAATGAGCAGTTCTTC. The rearrangement uses TRBV7-9 and TRBJ2-1; a possible D gene is TRBD2 (6 bases). Germline CDR1 reads SEHNR; CDR2 reads FQNEAQ (reference sequence). The CDR3 spans 14 residues. Trimming took off 5 bases at V and 2 bases at J, with 10 bases between the two ends. The full variable domain, in which reference TRBV7-9 and TRBJ2-1 provide the parts outside the CDR3, is DTGVSQNPRHKITKRGQNVTFRCDPISEHNRLYWYRQTLGQGPEFLTYFQNEAQLEKSRLLSDRFSAERPKGSFSTLEIQRTEQGDSAMYLCASSRGTAYNEQFFGPGTRLTVL.

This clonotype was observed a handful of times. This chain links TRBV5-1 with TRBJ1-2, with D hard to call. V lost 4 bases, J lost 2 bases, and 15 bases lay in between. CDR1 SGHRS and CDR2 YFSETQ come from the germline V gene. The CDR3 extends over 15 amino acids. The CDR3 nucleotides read TGCGCCAGCAGCCCCGGAGCCGCCGGGAACTATGGCTACACCTTC. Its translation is CASSPGAAGNYGYTF.

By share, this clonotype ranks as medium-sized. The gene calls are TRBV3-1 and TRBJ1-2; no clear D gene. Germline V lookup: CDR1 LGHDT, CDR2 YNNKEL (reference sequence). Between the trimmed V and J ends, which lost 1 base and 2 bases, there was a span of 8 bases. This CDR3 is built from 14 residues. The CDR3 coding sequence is TGTGCCAGCAGCCAAGTGCCGACCAACTATGGCTACACCTTC. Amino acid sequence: CASSQVPTNYGYTF.

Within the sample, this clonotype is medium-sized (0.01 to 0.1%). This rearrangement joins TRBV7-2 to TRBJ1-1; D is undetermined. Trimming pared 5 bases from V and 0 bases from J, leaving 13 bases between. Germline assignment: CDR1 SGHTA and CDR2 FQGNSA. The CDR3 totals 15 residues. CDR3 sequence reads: CASSPRGSMNTEAFF. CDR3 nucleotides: TGTGCCAGCAGCCCCCGTGGCAGTATGAACACTGAAGCTTTCTTT.

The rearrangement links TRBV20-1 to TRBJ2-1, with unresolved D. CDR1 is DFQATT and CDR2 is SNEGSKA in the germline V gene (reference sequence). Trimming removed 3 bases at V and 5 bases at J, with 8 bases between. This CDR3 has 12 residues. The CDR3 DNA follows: TGCAGTGCTAGCCCACAGAACAATGAGCAGTTCTTC. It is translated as CSASPQNNEQFF.

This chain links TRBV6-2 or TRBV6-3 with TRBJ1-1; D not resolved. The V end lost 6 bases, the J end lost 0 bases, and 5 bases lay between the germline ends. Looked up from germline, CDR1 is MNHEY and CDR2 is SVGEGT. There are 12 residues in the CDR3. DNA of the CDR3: TGTGCCAGCAGCCCGATGAACACTGAAGCTTTCTTT. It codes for CASSPMNTEAFF.

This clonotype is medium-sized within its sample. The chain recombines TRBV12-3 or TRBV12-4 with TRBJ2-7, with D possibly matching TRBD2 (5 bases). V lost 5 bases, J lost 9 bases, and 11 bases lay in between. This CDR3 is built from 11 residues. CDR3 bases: TGTGCCAGCAGTGAGGGAGAGGTGCAGTACTTC. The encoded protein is CASSEGEVQYF.

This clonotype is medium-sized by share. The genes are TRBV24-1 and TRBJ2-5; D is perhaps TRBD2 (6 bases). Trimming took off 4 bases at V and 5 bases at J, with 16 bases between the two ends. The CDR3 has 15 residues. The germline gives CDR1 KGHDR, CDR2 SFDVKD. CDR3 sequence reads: CATSDDGTALETQYF. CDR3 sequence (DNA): TGTGCCACCAGTGACGACGGGACTGCCCTCGAGACCCAGTACTTC.

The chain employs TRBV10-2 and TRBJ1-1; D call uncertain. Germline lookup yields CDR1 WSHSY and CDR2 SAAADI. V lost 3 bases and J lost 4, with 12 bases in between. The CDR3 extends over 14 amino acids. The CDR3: CASSELNRITEAFF. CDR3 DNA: TGCGCCAGCAGTGAACTTAACAGAATCACTGAAGCTTTCTTT.

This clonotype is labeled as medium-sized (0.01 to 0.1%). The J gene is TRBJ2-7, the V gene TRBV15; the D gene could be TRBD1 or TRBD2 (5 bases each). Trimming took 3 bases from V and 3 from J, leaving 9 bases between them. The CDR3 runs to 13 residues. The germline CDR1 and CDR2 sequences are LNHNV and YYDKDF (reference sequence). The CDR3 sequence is CATSSGASYEQYF. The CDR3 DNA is TGTGCCACCAGCAGCGGGGCTAGCTACGAGCAGTACTTC.

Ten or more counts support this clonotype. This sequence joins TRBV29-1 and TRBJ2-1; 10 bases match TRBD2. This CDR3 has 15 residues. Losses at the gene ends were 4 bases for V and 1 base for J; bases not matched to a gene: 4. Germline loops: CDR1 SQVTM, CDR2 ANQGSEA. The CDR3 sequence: CSVVGSGRSYNEQFF. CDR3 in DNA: TGCAGCGTTGTTGGTAGCGGGAGGTCCTACAATGAGCAGTTCTTC.

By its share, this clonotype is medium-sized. The CDR3 DNA is TGCAGCGGGGACACCGGAGGGACAGATACGCAGTATTTT. Its protein is CSGDTGGTDTQYF. The genes are TRBV29-1 and TRBJ2-3; D assignment may be TRBD1 or TRBD2 (6 bases each). This CDR3 is built from 13 residues. Trimming removed 7 bases from V and 3 bases from J, with 14 bases in between. The germline gives CDR1 SQVTM, CDR2 ANQGSEA.

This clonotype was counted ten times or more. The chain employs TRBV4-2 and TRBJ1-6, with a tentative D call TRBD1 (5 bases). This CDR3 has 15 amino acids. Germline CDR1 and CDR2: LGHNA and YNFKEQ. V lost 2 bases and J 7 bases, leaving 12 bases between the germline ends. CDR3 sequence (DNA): TGTGCCAGCAGCCAACACGCAGGGACGAATTCACCCCTCCACTTT. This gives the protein CASSQHAGTNSPLHF.

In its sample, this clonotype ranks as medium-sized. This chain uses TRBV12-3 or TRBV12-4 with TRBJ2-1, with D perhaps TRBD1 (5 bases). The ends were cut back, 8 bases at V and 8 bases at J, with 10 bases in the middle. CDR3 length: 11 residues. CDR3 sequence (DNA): TGTGCCAGCGCCATAGGGGATGAGCAGTTCTTC. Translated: CASAIGDEQFF.

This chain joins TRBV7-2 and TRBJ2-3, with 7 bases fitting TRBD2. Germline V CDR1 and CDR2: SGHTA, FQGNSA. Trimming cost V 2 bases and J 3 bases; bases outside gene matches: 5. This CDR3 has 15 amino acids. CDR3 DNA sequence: TGTGCCAGCAGCTTACTCGGGAGGCATACAGATACGCAGTATTTT. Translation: CASSLLGRHTDTQYF.

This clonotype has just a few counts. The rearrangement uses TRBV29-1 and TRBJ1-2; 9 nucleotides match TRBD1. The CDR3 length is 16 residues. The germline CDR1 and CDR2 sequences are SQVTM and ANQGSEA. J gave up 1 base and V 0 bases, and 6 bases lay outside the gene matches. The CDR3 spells CSVEDQGTGINYGYTF. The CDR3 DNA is TGCAGCGTTGAAGATCAGGGGACAGGGATTAACTATGGCTACACCTTC.

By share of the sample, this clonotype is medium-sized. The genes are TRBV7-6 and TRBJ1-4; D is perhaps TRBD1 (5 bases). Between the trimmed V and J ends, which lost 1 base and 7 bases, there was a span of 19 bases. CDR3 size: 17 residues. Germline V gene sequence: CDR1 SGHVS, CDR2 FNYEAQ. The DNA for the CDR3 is TGTGCCAGCAGCTTAGAAATTTCCGGGCAGGGAGGTGAAAAACTGTTTTTT. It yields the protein CASSLEISGQGGEKLFF.

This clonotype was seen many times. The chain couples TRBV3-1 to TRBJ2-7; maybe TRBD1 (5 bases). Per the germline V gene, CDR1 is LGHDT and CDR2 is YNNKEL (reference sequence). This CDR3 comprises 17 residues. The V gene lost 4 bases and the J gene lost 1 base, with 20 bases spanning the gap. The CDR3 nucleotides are TGTGCCAGCAGCCCGTCTCCAGCTAGGACACGTTCCTACGAGCAGTACTTC. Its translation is CASSPSPARTRSYEQYF.

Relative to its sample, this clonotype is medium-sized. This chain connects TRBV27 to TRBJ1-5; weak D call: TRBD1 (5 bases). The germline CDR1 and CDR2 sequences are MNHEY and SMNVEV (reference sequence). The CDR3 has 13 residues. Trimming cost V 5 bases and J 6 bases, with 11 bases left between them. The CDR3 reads CASSPRVGQPQHF. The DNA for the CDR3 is TGTGCCAGCAGTCCCAGGGTGGGTCAGCCCCAGCATTTT.

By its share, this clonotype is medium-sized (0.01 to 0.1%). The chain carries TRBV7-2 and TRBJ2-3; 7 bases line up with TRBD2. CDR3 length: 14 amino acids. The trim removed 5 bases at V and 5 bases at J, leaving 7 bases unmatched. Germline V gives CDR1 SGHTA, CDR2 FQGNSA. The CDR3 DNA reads TGTGCCAGCAGCCCTGGGAGGGAGGAAGATACGCAGTATTTT. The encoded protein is CASSPGREEDTQYF. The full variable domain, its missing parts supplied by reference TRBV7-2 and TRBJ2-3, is GAGVSQSPSNKVTEKGKDVELRCDPISGHTALYWYRQSLGQGLEFLIYFQGNSAPDKSGLPSDRFSAERTGGSVSTLTIQRTQQEDSAVYLCASSPGREEDTQYFGPGTRLTVL.

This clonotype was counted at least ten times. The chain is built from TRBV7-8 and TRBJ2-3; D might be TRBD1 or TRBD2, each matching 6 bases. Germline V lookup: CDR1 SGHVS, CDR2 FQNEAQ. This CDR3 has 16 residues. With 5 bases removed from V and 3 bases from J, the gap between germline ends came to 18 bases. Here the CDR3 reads CASSPTGAGPTDTQYF. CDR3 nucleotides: TGTGCCAGCAGCCCCACGGGGGCGGGTCCGACAGATACGCAGTATTTT. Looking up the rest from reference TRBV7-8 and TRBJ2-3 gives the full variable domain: GAGVSQSPRYKVAKRGQDVALRCDPISGHVSLFWYQQALGQGPEFLTYFQNEAQLDKSGLPSDRFFAERPEGSVSTLKIQRTQQEDSAVYLCASSPTGAGPTDTQYFGPGTRLTVL.

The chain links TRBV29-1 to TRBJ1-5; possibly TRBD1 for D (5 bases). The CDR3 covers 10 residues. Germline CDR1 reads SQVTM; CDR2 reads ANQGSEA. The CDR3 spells CNSGNQPQHF. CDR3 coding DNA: TGCAATTCAGGGAACCAGCCCCAGCATTTT.

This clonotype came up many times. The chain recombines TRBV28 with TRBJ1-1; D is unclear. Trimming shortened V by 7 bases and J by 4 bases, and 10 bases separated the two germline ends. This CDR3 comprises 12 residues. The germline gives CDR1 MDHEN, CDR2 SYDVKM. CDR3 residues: CASTLRGTEAFF. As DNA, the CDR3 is TGTGCCAGCACCCTTCGAGGCACTGAAGCTTTCTTT.